The clone carrying this T cell receptor (beta chain) was seen many times. Antigen unknown. These data originate in a study of early T cells in non-severe SARS-CoV-2 infection. Overall study: Chains stayed unpaired after sequencing of bulk RNA from unsorted whole blood.

V dropped 0 bases and J dropped 4; count of bases not matched to a gene: 11. Germline V gene lookup returns CDR1 DFQATT and CDR2 SNEGSKA (reference sequence). There are 18 residues in the CDR3. Attachment of unique molecular identifiers to individual cDNA molecules was performed. TCRdb fed the 5' RACE reads into MiXCR, producing one record per CDR3 protein. The table shows roughly 32,000 distinct CDR3 sequences, with under 4% occurring only once. The study, taken as a whole, reports: Anti-spike CD8 responses were favored by VDJdb matching, which missed private and CD4 specificities.

This clonotype was obtained from an adult who was a healthcare worker with PCR-confirmed SARS-CoV-2 infection or an uninfected control (not recorded which). The chain joins TRBV20-1 to TRBJ2-1; 11 bases fit TRBD2. The sequenced sample consisted of whole blood. The CDR3 DNA reads as TGCAGTGCTAGAGAGTTATTAGCGGGAGGGCCTATGTACAATGAGCAGTTCTTC. This encodes CSARELLAGGPMYNEQFF.